The 21 T cell receptor beta chains reported below all come from one sample, sequenced in a study of Graves' ophthalmopathy and Graves' hyperthyroidism. The authors amplified TCR beta CDR3 regions from RNA transcripts. RT-PCR was first run with HTBI primers, then multiplex PCR in a second round. One entry per CDR3 protein results from TCRdb running MiXCR on the multiplex PCR reads. The sample includes almost 400,000 distinct CDR3 sequences, about 17% seen only once; the top ten take 1.5% to 2%. Sequencing was performed on peripheral blood. Receptors were obtained from a woman between 18 and 30 years old with Graves' ophthalmopathy.

This clonotype appeared many times. This chain uses TRBV4-1 with TRBJ2-5, with D possibly TRBD1 on 6 matching bases. CDR1 is MGHRA and CDR2 is YSYEKL in the germline V gene. V was clipped by 1 base and J by 0 bases, with 12 bases between them. CDR3 length: 16 residues. The CDR3 bases are TGCGCCAGCAGCCAAGCAGGGGCCTACTACCAAGAGACCCAGTACTTC. The encoded protein is CASSQAGAYYQETQYF.

This clonotype was found many times. This chain joins TRBV7-2 and TRBJ2-7; 13 bases line up with TRBD2. The germline CDR1 and CDR2 sequences are SGHTA and FQGNSA. The CDR3 loop spans 20 amino acids. After removal of 2 bases from V and 4 bases from J, the junction contained 17 bases not matched to a gene. The DNA for the CDR3 is TGTGCCAGCAGCTTATCCGCCGGGACTAGCGGGACCTCGAACAATTACGAGCAGTACTTC. It is translated as CASSLSAGTSGTSNNYEQYF.

This clonotype was seen repeatedly, ten times or more. The V gene is TRBV7-8, the J gene TRBJ1-2, with TRBD1 identical over 7 bases. The CDR3 has 15 residues. Germline loops: CDR1 SGHVS, CDR2 FQNEAQ. V was pared by 0 bases and J by 4 bases, with 5 bases of the junction left unmatched. The CDR3 DNA follows: TGTGCCAGCAGCTTAGCCCGACAGGGAACCTATGGCTACACCTTC. Translated, it gives CASSLARQGTYGYTF.

This clonotype was recorded at least ten times. The CDR3 here is CSAAAGEGNSPLHF. DNA for the CDR3: TGCAGTGCCGCGGCAGGAGAGGGGAATTCACCCCTCCACTTT. This chain connects TRBV20-1 to TRBJ1-6, with a weak D call TRBD1 (5 bases). Trimming removed 6 bases from V and 7 bases from J, with 16 bases in between. The germline V gene encodes CDR1 DFQATT and CDR2 SNEGSKA (reference sequence). This CDR3 region has 14 residues.

This clonotype came up many times. The CDR3 nucleotides are TGTGCCAGCAGATATAGCGGGAGCAACTACGAGCAGTACTTC. Its protein product is CASRYSGSNYEQYF. The rearrangement uses TRBV7-2 and TRBJ2-7, with TRBD2 matching 9 bases. J lost 3 bases, V lost 6 bases, and 6 bases had no gene match. The length of the CDR3 is 14 residues. Germline V gene sequence: CDR1 SGHTA, CDR2 FQGNSA.

At least ten counts were recorded for this clonotype. The CDR3 coding sequence is TGTGCCAGCAGCCAACCAACAGGGAGCGAGACCCAGTACTTC. This codes for CASSQPTGSETQYF. The gene calls are TRBV4-2 and TRBJ2-5, with a tentative D call TRBD1 (6 bases). Per the germline V gene, CDR1 is LGHNA and CDR2 is YNFKEQ. This CDR3 is built from 14 residues. With 2 bases removed from V and 5 bases from J, the gap between germline ends came to 12 bases.

This clonotype was detected many times. The chain combines TRBV11-1 with TRBJ2-7; no clear D gene. V was shortened by 1 base and J by 4 bases, with 17 bases between the two germline ends. This CDR3 spans 16 amino acids. Germline V gives CDR1 SGHAT, CDR2 FQDESV (reference sequence). The CDR3 coding sequence is TGTGCCAGCAGCTTAGGGCCCTCTGGGGATAAGTACGAGCAGTACTTC. Residues: CASSLGPSGDKYEQYF.

This clonotype was seen ten or more times. This chain uses TRBV6-5 with TRBJ1-1; no definite D call. V shed 0 bases and J shed 3 bases, with 5 bases lying between them. The CDR3 totals 13 residues. Germline V gene lookup returns CDR1 MNHEY and CDR2 SVGAGI. In nucleotides, the CDR3 is TGTGCCAGCAGTTACTCACGGCACACTGAAGCTTTCTTT. As protein: CASSYSRHTEAFF.

This clonotype was seen at least ten times. One junction end disagrees with the germline gene, perhaps due to a read error. The V gene is TRBV7-7, the J gene TRBJ2-7; 11 positions match TRBD2. This CDR3 is 14 amino acids long. Germline CDR1 SSHAT, CDR2 FNYEAQ (reference sequence). CDR3 nucleotide sequence: TGTGCTAGCAGCCCTACTAGCGGGAGTTACGAGCAGTACTTC. Amino acids: CASSPTSGSYEQYF.

This clonotype has ten or more counts. The chain combines TRBV6-1 with TRBJ2-5; 7 nucleotides align to TRBD1. Germline V gene sequence: CDR1 MNHNS, CDR2 SASEGT. The trim removed 7 bases at V and 3 bases at J, leaving 2 bases unmatched. The CDR3 contains 12 residues. CDR3 loop: CASTGQEETQYF. CDR3 DNA: TGTGCCAGCACCGGACAGGAAGAGACCCAGTACTTC.

This rearrangement joins TRBV18 to TRBJ2-2; perhaps TRBD1 as D (5 bases). The V end was cut by 4 bases, the J end by 2 bases, with 11 bases between. CDR1 is KGHSH and CDR2 is LQKENI in the germline V gene. The CDR3 sequence is 15 residues long. The CDR3 nucleotides read TGTGCCAGCTCACAAACGACAGCTAACACCGGGGAGCTGTTTTTT. It specifies CASSQTTANTGELFF.

There are a few counts of this clonotype. V and J are TRBV12-3 or TRBV12-4 and TRBJ1-2; D is possibly TRBD1 (6 bases). This CDR3 contains 13 residues. Trimming left V 7 bases short and J 4 bases short, with 13 bases between. CDR3 nucleotide sequence: TGTGCCAGCACTTGGACAGACCTCTATGGCTACACCTTC. It encodes CASTWTDLYGYTF.

Many counts were recorded for this clonotype. V gene TRBV28 combines with J gene TRBJ1-6; D possibly corresponds to TRBD1 (5 bases). V lost 6 bases to trimming and J lost 5 bases, with 17 bases between them. CDR3 size: 16 residues. CDR1 and CDR2 from the germline V gene are MDHEN and SYDVKM. The CDR3 here is CASRSGTPRNNSPLHF. CDR3 DNA sequence: TGTGCCAGCAGATCCGGGACCCCACGAAATAATTCACCCCTCCACTTT.

This clonotype showed up many times. V usage is TRBV6-5 and J usage is TRBJ2-7, with D perhaps TRBD2 (6 bases). Germline V gene lookup returns CDR1 MNHEY and CDR2 SVGAGI. This CDR3 region has 13 residues. The V end lost 6 bases, the J end lost 0 bases, and 9 bases lay between the germline ends. CDR3 sequence (DNA): TGTGCCAGCAGACGGGACTTCTCCTACGAGCAGTACTTC. Protein sequence: CASRRDFSYEQYF.

This clonotype was seen at least ten times. This chain uses TRBV18 with TRBJ2-7; TRBD2 is a possible D gene (5 bases). The CDR3 runs 14 residues. Looked up from germline, CDR1 is KGHSH and CDR2 is LQKENI. V was clipped by 3 bases and J by 2 bases, with 11 bases between them. The chain's CDR3 is CASSPDGKPYEQYF. The DNA for the CDR3 is TGTGCCAGCTCACCGGACGGGAAACCCTACGAGCAGTACTTC.

This clonotype showed up many times. This chain connects TRBV7-9 to TRBJ1-2; D is unclear. Germline values: CDR1 SEHNR, CDR2 FQNEAQ (reference sequence). The CDR3 length is 13 residues. Deletions cut 5 bases from V and 2 bases from J, with 9 bases between. CDR3 sequence: CASSEPGNYGYTF. The CDR3 region has the DNA TGTGCCAGCAGCGAGCCAGGAAACTATGGCTACACCTTC.

This clonotype was seen repeatedly, ten times or more. The rearrangement uses TRBV30 and TRBJ2-7; 10 bases are a match to TRBD1. CDR1 and CDR2 from the germline V gene are GTSNPN and SVGIG (reference sequence). The CDR3 is 13 amino acids. With V trimmed by 2 bases and J by 5 bases, 3 bases remained unmatched. The CDR3 loop is CAWSTGQGHEQYF. CDR3 in DNA: TGTGCCTGGAGTACGGGACAGGGGCACGAGCAGTACTTC.

In its sample, this clonotype was seen many times. The CDR3 DNA reads TGTGCCAGCTCACCACCGTCCCCCGCCACTGAAGCTTTCTTT. Translation: CASSPPSPATEAFF. V usage is TRBV18 and J usage is TRBJ1-1; D is unclear. Per the germline V gene, CDR1 is KGHSH and CDR2 is LQKENI. With 0 bases removed from V and 4 bases from J, the gap between germline ends came to 9 bases. This CDR3 comprises 14 residues.

The V and J genes are TRBV7-2 and TRBJ1-5; D may be TRBD1 (6 bases). Germline V gives CDR1 SGHTA, CDR2 FQGNSA. The CDR3 covers 17 residues. Trimming took 0 bases from V and 2 from J, leaving 14 bases between them. This CDR3 is CASSLAAGVIGNQPQHF. The CDR3 DNA reads as TGTGCCAGCAGCTTAGCGGCAGGGGTAATCGGCAATCAGCCCCAGCATTTT.

The chain recombines TRBV12-3 or TRBV12-4 with TRBJ1-2, with TRBD1 identical over 10 bases. Trimming removed 5 bases from V and 4 bases from J; junction bases left unmatched: 4. CDR3 size: 14 residues. The chain's CDR3 is CASSRDRGGYGYTF. CDR3 DNA sequence: TGTGCCAGCAGTCGGGACAGGGGAGGCTATGGCTACACCTTC.

This chain connects TRBV7-2 to TRBJ2-5; possible D gene TRBD2, 7 bases. Germline values: CDR1 SGHTA, CDR2 FQGNSA. The V end was cut by 3 bases, the J end by 9 bases, with 17 bases between. The CDR3 spans 14 residues. The CDR3 nucleotides read TGTGCCAGCAGCTTGGGGGGGCTCCGGAGGTCCCAGTACTTC. This gives the protein CASSLGGLRRSQYF. The whole variable domain, remainder taken from reference TRBV7-2 and TRBJ2-5, is GAGVSQSPSNKVTEKGKDVELRCDPISGHTALYWYRQSLGQGLEFLIYFQGNSAPDKSGLPSDRFSAERTGGSVSTLTIQRTQQEDSAVYLCASSLGGLRRSQYFGPGTRLLVL.